This entry lists 18 T cell receptor beta chains sequenced from one sample in a study of T cells in localized non-small cell lung cancer. Here immunoSEQ multiplex PCR was the method, and the copy in TCRdb shows in-frame clones only, minus some. Among 25,000 to 30,000 clones, roughly four fifths were seen once, and the ten largest hold approximately 4.9%. The source was peripheral blood mononuclear cells, collected before any cancer treatment. All receptors derive from a man between 40 and 75 years old with stage III lung adenocarcinoma.

The rearrangement joins TRBV19 to TRBJ2-7; a weak D match, TRBD2 (5 bases). This CDR3 comprises 12 residues. Germline lookup yields CDR1 LNHDA and CDR2 SQIVND (reference sequence). With 6 bases removed from V and 5 bases from J, the gap between germline ends came to 11 bases. The DNA for the CDR3 is TGTGCCAGTAGACTTTACGGGGACGAGCAGTACGTC. This codes for CASRLYGDEQYV.

The CDR3 loop is CASSLRGLVGYEQYF. As DNA, the CDR3 is TGTGCCAGCAGTTTACGAGGGCTAGTCGGCTACGAGCAGTACTTC. V gene TRBV27 combines with J gene TRBJ2-7, with a weak D call TRBD2 (5 bases). The CDR3 is 15 residues long. Germline V CDR1 and CDR2: MNHEY, SMNVEV (reference sequence). Deletions cut 2 bases from V and 3 bases from J, with 14 bases between.

The chain joins TRBV5-4 to TRBJ1-2; TRBD1 matches 9 bases. The germline V gene encodes CDR1 SGHNT and CDR2 YYREEE (reference sequence). The J segment lost 4 bases and the V segment lost 5 bases, leaving 15 bases of the junction unmatched. This CDR3 is 17 amino acids long. The CDR3 bases are TGTGCCAGCAGTTTTGACCCCGGGATGACAGGGGGCTATGGCTACACCTTC. The encoded protein is CASSFDPGMTGGYGYTF.

The rearrangement links TRBV5-1 to TRBJ2-1; 12 bases are a match to TRBD2. V trimming: 0 bases; J trimming: 0 bases; junction bases outside the gene matches: 10. Germline loops: CDR1 SGHRS, CDR2 YFSETQ. The CDR3 loop spans 20 amino acids. CDR3 nucleotide sequence: TGCGCCAGCAGCTTGGGCAATATGGGACTAGCGGGTAGCTCCTACAATGAGCAGTTCTTC. As protein: CASSLGNMGLAGSSYNEQFF.

This chain joins TRBV28 and TRBJ1-5, with 10 bases aligning to TRBD1. Germline CDR1 is MDHEN and CDR2 is SYDVKM. The CDR3 length is 14 residues. After removal of 6 bases from V and 6 bases from J, the junction contained 5 bases not matched to a gene. CDR3 sequence: CASRERTGGQPQHF. The DNA of the CDR3 is TGTGCCAGCAGGGAACGGACAGGGGGTCAGCCCCAGCATTTT.

J is TRBJ2-2 and V is TRBV7-3; D is uncertain. From germline, CDR1 is SGHTA and CDR2 FQGTGA. V lost 4 bases and J lost 7, with 13 bases in between. This CDR3 spans 14 amino acids. CDR3 region: CASSSNSKGGELFF. CDR3 sequence (DNA): TGTGCCAGCAGCTCAAACAGCAAGGGCGGGGAGCTGTTTTTT.

The chain couples TRBV19 to TRBJ1-1; 7 nucleotides line up with TRBD1. J gave up 0 bases and V 7 bases, and 11 bases lay outside the gene matches. CDR3 length equals 16 residues. Germline CDR1 and CDR2: LNHDA and SQIVND (reference sequence). The CDR3 is CASKRDSSPMNTEAFF. The CDR3 nucleotides read TGTGCCAGTAAACGGGACAGCTCCCCGATGAACACTGAAGCTTTCTTT.

The chain uses TRBV6-5 and TRBJ1-3; D is unresolved. Germline CDR1 is MNHEY and CDR2 is SVGAGI. This CDR3 contains 14 residues. The V gene lost 6 bases and the J gene lost 0 bases, with 9 bases spanning the gap. CDR3 sequence: CASSRIDSGNTIYF. The CDR3 DNA follows: TGTGCCAGCAGCCGCATCGACTCTGGAAACACCATATATTTT.

The chain carries TRBV28 and TRBJ2-7; D is unresolved. The CDR3 is 13 amino acids. Germline V gives CDR1 MDHEN, CDR2 SYDVKM. Trimming left V 3 bases short and J 3 bases short, with 9 bases between. CDR3 coding DNA: TGTGCCAGCAGTTTCGGACCCCTCTACGAGCAGTACTTC. The encoded protein is CASSFGPLYEQYF.

This rearrangement joins TRBV6-5 to TRBJ1-2, with D possibly TRBD1 on 6 matching bases. The length of the CDR3 is 15 residues. The V end lost 6 bases, the J end lost 4 bases, and 18 bases lay between the germline ends. Germline V gene sequence: CDR1 MNHEY, CDR2 SVGAGI. The CDR3, as DNA: TGTGCCAGCAGCCAAAGGGGGGGGCAGCCCTATGGCTACACCTTC. Its translation: CASSQRGGQPYGYTF.

CDR3 amino acids: CASRLAGGIETQYF. The DNA for the CDR3 is TGTGCCAGCAGACTAGCGGGAGGAATAGAGACCCAGTACTTC. The rearrangement uses TRBV27 and TRBJ2-5; the match to TRBD2 covers 12 bases. Looked up from germline, CDR1 is MNHEY and CDR2 is SMNVEV (reference sequence). With V trimmed by 6 bases and J by 4 bases, 3 bases remained unmatched. CDR3 length equals 14 residues.

V usage is TRBV14 and J usage is TRBJ1-3; D not resolved. The CDR3 consists of 14 residues. Germline CDR1 reads SGHDN; CDR2 reads FVKESK. Trimming pared 4 bases from V and 1 base from J, leaving 8 bases between. The CDR3 sequence is CASSPFMSGNTIYF. DNA of the CDR3: TGTGCCAGCAGCCCCTTTATGTCTGGAAACACCATATATTTT.

V and J are TRBV28 and TRBJ2-7; 8 nucleotides agree with TRBD1. CDR3 length: 17 residues. Unmatched junction bases numbered 11, after V lost 1 base and J lost 3 bases. Germline CDR1 and CDR2: MDHEN and SYDVKM. The CDR3 loop is CASSLFALGQGRYEQYF. Written as DNA, the CDR3 is TGTGCCAGCAGTTTATTCGCCCTCGGACAGGGTCGCTACGAGCAGTACTTC.

This chain connects TRBV29-1 to TRBJ2-1; TRBD2 matches at 8 bases. The CDR3 totals 12 residues. With 6 bases clipped from V and 8 bases from J, the junction kept 6 bases outside the gene matches. Germline assignment: CDR1 SQVTM and CDR2 ANQGSEA. CDR3 loop: CSVRSSGDEQFF. CDR3 coding DNA: TGCAGCGTGAGAAGTAGCGGGGATGAGCAGTTCTTC.

This rearrangement joins TRBV29-1 to TRBJ2-3, with 9 bases fitting TRBD2. This CDR3 has 15 residues. Per germline, CDR1 SQVTM and CDR2 ANQGSEA. With V trimmed by 1 base and J by 6 bases, 8 bases remained unmatched. In DNA, the CDR3 is TGCAGCGTTGAAGGGCCTAGCGGGATCCGGGATACGCAGTATTTT. Amino acids: CSVEGPSGIRDTQYF.

This sequence joins TRBV29-1 and TRBJ2-5; the match to TRBD2 covers 10 bases. Germline V gene lookup returns CDR1 SQVTM and CDR2 ANQGSEA. This CDR3 is built from 14 residues. The V gene end was trimmed by 6 bases and the J gene end by 4 bases; junction bases not matched to a gene: 8. CDR3 DNA: TGCAGCGTCCAAAGCGGGAGGGCCACAGAGACCCAGTACTTC. Protein product: CSVQSGRATETQYF.

The chain combines TRBV5-1 with TRBJ2-2; 10 nucleotides line up with TRBD1. CDR3 length equals 15 residues. J gave up 4 bases and V 5 bases, and 5 bases lay outside the gene matches. The germline V gene has CDR1 SGHRS and CDR2 YFSETQ. Written as DNA, the CDR3 is TGCGCCAGCAGGCCGACAGGGGGCTCCACCGGGGAGCTGTTTTTT. Translated: CASRPTGGSTGELFF.

V usage is TRBV10-3 and J usage is TRBJ2-5; no definite D call. Trimming pared 4 bases from V and 1 base from J, leaving 7 bases between. Germline CDR1 ENHRY, CDR2 SYGVKD. The length of the CDR3 is 13 residues. This chain's CDR3 is CAISAGGQETQYF. The CDR3 nucleotides are TGTGCCATCAGTGCAGGCGGCCAAGAGACCCAGTACTTC.